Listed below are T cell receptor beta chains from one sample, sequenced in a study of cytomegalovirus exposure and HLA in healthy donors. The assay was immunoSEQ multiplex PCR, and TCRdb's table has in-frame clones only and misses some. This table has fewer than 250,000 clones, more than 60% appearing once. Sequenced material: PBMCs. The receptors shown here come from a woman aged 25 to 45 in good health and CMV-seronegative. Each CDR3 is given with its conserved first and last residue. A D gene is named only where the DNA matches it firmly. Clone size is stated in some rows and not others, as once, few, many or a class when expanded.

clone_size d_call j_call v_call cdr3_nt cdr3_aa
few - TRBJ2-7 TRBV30 TGTGCCTGGAGTGTCAGCGTATACGAGCAGTACTTC CAWSVSVYEQYF
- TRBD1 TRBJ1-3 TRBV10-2 TGCGCCAGCAGTGGGGGACAGGTTCTCGGCTCTGGAAACACCATATATTTT CASSGGQVLGSGNTIYF
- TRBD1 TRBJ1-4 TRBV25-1 TGTGCCAGCAGGATGACAGGGGGCGGTAATGAAAAACTGTTTTTT CASRMTGGGNEKLFF
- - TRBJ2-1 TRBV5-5 TGTGCCAGCAGCCCCCCCGGGGGTGAGCAGTTCTTC CASSPPGGEQFF
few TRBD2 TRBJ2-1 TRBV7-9 TGTGCCAGCAGCTCACGACTAGCAAGCTCCTACAATGAGCAGTTCTTC CASSSRLASSYNEQFF
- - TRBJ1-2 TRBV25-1 TGTGCCAGCAGTGAATCTAACCTGGACTTAACAGAGGGCTACACCTTC CASSESNLDLTEGYTF
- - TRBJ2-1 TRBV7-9 TGTTCCAGTCTCGGAGGGGGACAGTTCGATGAGCAGTTCTTC CSSLGGGQFDEQFF
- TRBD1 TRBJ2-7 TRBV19 TGTGCCAGTAGTGAGTATATTCCGACAGGGGGCGCGGTGTACGAGCAGTACTTC CASSEYIPTGGAVYEQYF
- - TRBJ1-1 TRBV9 TGTGCCAGCAGCCCCCGCAGAAATGAAGCTTTCTTT CASSPRRNEAFF
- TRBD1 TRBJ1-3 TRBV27 TGTGCCAGCAGTCCCAGGGGGTTTCCCTCTGGAAACACCATATATTTT CASSPRGFPSGNTIYF
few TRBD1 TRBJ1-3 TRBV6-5 TGTGCCAGCCACAGGGGGCAAGGAAACACCATATATTTT CASHRGQGNTIYF
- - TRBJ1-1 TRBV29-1 TGCAGCGTTGGTTCACAGAACACTGAAGCTTTCTTT CSVGSQNTEAFF
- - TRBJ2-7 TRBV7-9 TGTTCCACCGAAACGTTAGCGAAAAAAGACTACGAGCAGTACTTC CSTETLAKKDYEQYF
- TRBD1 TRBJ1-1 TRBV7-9 TGTGCCAGCAGGGAGACAGGGAATGGAGGATTGGAGTCTGAAGCTTTCTTT CASRETGNGGLESEAFF
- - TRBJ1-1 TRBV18 TGTGCCAGCTCAGGCGGTGTTCCGAACACTGAAGCTTTCTTT CASSGGVPNTEAFF
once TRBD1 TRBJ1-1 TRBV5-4 TGTGCCAGCAGCTTCGGGTCAGGGGGGAACACTGAAGCTTTCTTT CASSFGSGGNTEAFF
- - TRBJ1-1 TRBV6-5 TGTGCCAGCATCCCACAGGGAACTGAAGCTTTCTTT CASIPQGTEAFF
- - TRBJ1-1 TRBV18 TGTGCCAGCTCACGGGGGCTCGGGACTGAAGCTTTCTTT CASSRGLGTEAFF